A single sample gave rise to the 6 T cell receptor beta chains below, sequenced in a study of T cell responses to AZD1222 COVID-19 vaccine. TCRdb's table, derived via immunoSEQ multiplex PCR, lists solely in-frame clones and lacks some. The data contain roughly 120,000 clones, more than 75% of them singletons. This sample comprised peripheral blood, obtained on day 0 of AZD1222 vaccination. The source is an adult in good health.

V is TRBV6-1 and J is TRBJ1-1, with D uncertain. Trimming shortened V by 2 bases and J by 2 bases, and 6 bases separated the two germline ends. Per the germline V gene, CDR1 is MNHNS and CDR2 is SASEGT. The CDR3 has 13 residues. The CDR3 sequence: CASSERANTEAFF. The CDR3 DNA follows: TGTGCCAGCAGTGAACGTGCAAACACTGAAGCTTTCTTT.

V and J are TRBV5-1 and TRBJ1-3; 7 bases map to TRBD1. The CDR3 is 15 residues long. V lost 4 bases to trimming and J lost 2 bases; unmatched junction nucleotides: 6. CDR1 is SGHRS, CDR2 YFSETQ, per germline. The CDR3 sequence: CASSPTTGAGNTIYF. The DNA for the CDR3 is TGCGCCAGCAGCCCAACCACAGGGGCTGGAAACACCATATATTTT.

The chain is built from TRBV11-2 and TRBJ1-3, with D maybe TRBD1 (5 bases). The V and J ends lost 7 bases and 1 base respectively, with 17 bases between them. CDR1 and CDR2 from the germline V gene are SGHAT and FQNNGV. The CDR3 length is 16 residues. CDR3 amino acids: CASMSYKGRSGNTIYF. CDR3 bases: TGTGCCAGCATGTCCTATAAGGGGAGATCTGGAAACACCATATATTTT.

V gene TRBV4-2 combines with J gene TRBJ2-5; 9 nucleotides agree with TRBD1. The CDR3 is made up of 13 amino acids. Germline CDR1 reads LGHNA; CDR2 reads YNFKEQ. V lost 4 bases and J lost 8; bases outside the gene matches: 5. The CDR3 DNA reads TGTGCCAGCAGCCCCGGGGACAGGGCCACCCAGTACTTC. The encoded protein is CASSPGDRATQYF.

This clone was counted a few times. The chain combines TRBV30 with TRBJ2-7, with 9 positions matching TRBD1. The CDR3 runs 13 residues. The V segment lost 2 bases and the J segment 6 bases; nucleotides outside the gene matches: 5. CDR1 GTSNPN and CDR2 SVGIG come from the germline V gene (reference sequence). The CDR3 region has the DNA TGTGCCTGGAGTCCAATGACAGGGGGCGAGCAGTACTTC. Its protein product is CAWSPMTGGEQYF. The full variable domain, in which reference TRBV30 and TRBJ2-7 provide the parts outside the CDR3, is SQTIHQWPATLVQPVGSPLSLECTVEGTSNPNLYWYRQAAGRGLQLLFYSVGIGQISSEVPQNLSASRPQDRQFILSSKKLLLSDSGFYLCAWSPMTGGEQYFGPGTRLTVT.

The chain links TRBV7-9 to TRBJ2-1; 9 positions agree with TRBD2. Germline CDR1 and CDR2: SEHNR and FQNEAQ (reference sequence). There are 16 residues in the CDR3. The V and J ends lost 5 bases and 3 bases, in that order; junction bases with no gene match: 8. In DNA form, the CDR3 reads TGTGCCAGCAGCCCCCGTAAGCGGGGGGTCTACAATGAGCAGTTCTTC. It encodes CASSPRKRGVYNEQFF.